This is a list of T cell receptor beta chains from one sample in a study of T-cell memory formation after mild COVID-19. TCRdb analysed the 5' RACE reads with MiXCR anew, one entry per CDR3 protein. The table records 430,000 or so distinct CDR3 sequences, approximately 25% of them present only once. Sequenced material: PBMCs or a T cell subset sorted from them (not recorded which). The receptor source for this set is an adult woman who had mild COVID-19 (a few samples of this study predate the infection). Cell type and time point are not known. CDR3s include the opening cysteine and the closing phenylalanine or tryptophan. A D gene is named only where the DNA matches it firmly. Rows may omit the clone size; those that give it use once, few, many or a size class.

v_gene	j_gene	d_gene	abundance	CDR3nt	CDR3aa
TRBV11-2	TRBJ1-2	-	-	TGTGCCAGCAGCTTGTGGCAGGGATATGGCTACACCTTC	CASSLWQGYGYTF
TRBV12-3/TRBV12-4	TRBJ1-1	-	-	TGTGCCAGCAGTTTCGGCCTTGAAGGGTTGAACACTGAAGCTTTCTTT	CASSFGLEGLNTEAFF
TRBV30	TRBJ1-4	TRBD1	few	TGTGCCTGGAGTGAGGACAGGGTGGGCGAAAAACTGTTTTTT	CAWSEDRVGEKLFF
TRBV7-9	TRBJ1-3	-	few	TGTGCCAGCAGCCCTCTTGAGTTTGGAAACACCATATATTTT	CASSPLEFGNTIYF
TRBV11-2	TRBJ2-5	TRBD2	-	TGTGCCAGCAGCTTAGATCTAACTAGCGAGGGGACCCAGTACTTC	CASSLDLTSEGTQYF
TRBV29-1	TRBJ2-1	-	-	TGCAGCGTTGAAGGCTCCCTCCTCGACAATGAGCAGTTCTTC	CSVEGSLLDNEQFF
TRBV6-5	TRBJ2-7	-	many	TGTGCCAGCAGTTTGGTCGGGGGTGGATACGAGCAGTACTTC	CASSLVGGGYEQYF
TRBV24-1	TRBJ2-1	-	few	TGTGCCACCAGTGATTTTTATCGGGAGACAGATGAGCAGTTCTTC	CATSDFYRETDEQFF
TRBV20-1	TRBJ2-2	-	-	TGCAGTGCTAGAGATGGGGGGGCCCCCCCCGGGGAGCTGTTTTTT	CSARDGGAPPGELFF
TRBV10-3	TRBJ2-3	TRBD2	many	TGTGCCATCAGTGAGCCTCGCGGGGGGCCCTTAGATACGCAGTATTTT	CAISEPRGGPLDTQYF
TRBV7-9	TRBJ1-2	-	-	TGTGCCAGCAGCTTAGGAGAAAATGGCTACACCTTC	CASSLGENGYTF
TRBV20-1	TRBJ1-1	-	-	TGCAGTGCTAGAGGCAGGGCCACTCAGAACACTGAAGCTTTCTTT	CSARGRATQNTEAFF
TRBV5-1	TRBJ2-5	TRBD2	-	TGCGCCAGCAGCTTTGGCGGGGGGGTACAAGAGACCCAGTACTTC	CASSFGGGVQETQYF
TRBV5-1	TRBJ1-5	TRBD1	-	TGCGCCAGCAGCTTAGGGACAGGGGGTAGCAATCAGCCCCAGCATTTT	CASSLGTGGSNQPQHF
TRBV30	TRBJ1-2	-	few	TGTGCCGCCACTAGCTATGGCTACACCTTC	CAATSYGYTF
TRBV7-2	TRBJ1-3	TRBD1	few	TGTGCCAGCAGCTCAGGGGGCCTCTCTGGAAACACCATATATTTT	CASSSGGLSGNTIYF
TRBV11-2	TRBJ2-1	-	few	TGTGCCAGCAGCTTGAGGGTTTTGTCCTTCTATGAGCAGTTCTTC	CASSLRVLSFYEQFF
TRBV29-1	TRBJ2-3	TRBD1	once	TGCAGCGTTGTTCCGGGACAGGGGAAGGGTGATACGCAGTATTTT	CSVVPGQGKGDTQYF
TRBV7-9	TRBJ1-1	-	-	TGTGCCAGCCTCACAGGTGGTACTGAAGCTTTCTTT	CASLTGGTEAFF
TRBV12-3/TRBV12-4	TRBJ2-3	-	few	TGTGCCAGCAGTTTAGATAAGGCCCGACCGGGTGAGTGGAGTTTT	CASSLDKARPGEWSF
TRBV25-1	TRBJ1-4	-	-	TGTGCCAGCAGTGATTATTCAGGGAATGAAAAACTGTTTTTT	CASSDYSGNEKLFF
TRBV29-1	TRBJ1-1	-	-	TGCAGAGGGGATCGGGACACTGAAGCTTTCTTT	CRGDRDTEAFF
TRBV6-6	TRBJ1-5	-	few	TGTGCCAGCAGTTACTCTTTTGGAAGGAGGGATCAGCCCCAGCATTTT	CASSYSFGRRDQPQHF
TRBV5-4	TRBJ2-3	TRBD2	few	TGTGCCAGCAGCTCGGCTCTCTCGCGGGGGGGCGCTAATACGCAGTATTTT	CASSSALSRGGANTQYF
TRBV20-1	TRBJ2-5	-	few	TGCAGTGCTAGGGTAGGGGGTTTGCGCGAGAAGGTGGTGGAGACCCAGTACTTC	CSARVGGLREKVVETQYF
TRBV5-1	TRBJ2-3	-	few	TGCGCCAGCAGGATTGTAGGGACCACAGATACGCAGTATTTT	CASRIVGTTDTQYF
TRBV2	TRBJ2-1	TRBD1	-	TGTGCCAGCAGTGCCGGGACAGGGATCAATGAGCAGTTCTTC	CASSAGTGINEQFF
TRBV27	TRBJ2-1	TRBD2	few	TGTGCCAGCAGTTTAGCCGGGGGGGCCCCAGAGCAGTTCTTC	CASSLAGGAPEQFF
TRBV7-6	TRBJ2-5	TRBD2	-	TGTGCCAGCAACCCCTACGTTTGGCGGGGGAGGGGAGAGACCCAGTACTTC	CASNPYVWRGRGETQYF
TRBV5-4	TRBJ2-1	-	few	TGTGCCAGCAGACAAGGGACAGAGCAGTTCTTC	CASRQGTEQFF
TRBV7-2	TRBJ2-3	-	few	TGTGCCAGCAGCTTTTCGCAGACAGATACGCAGTATTTT	CASSFSQTDTQYF
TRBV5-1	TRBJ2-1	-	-	TGCGCCAGCAGCTATGGCCCACAGCCGTCCTACAATGAGCAGTTCTTC	CASSYGPQPSYNEQFF
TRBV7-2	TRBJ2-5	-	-	TGTGCCAGCAGCTTGATCGGGTCTAGGCAAGAGACCCAGTACTTC	CASSLIGSRQETQYF
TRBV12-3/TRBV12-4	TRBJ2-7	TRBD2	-	TGTGCCAGCAGTTTAGCGGGACTAGCGGGAAACTACGAGCAGTACTTC	CASSLAGLAGNYEQYF
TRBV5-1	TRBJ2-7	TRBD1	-	TGCGCCAGCAGGCGGACAGGGGACCCCTACGAGCAGTACTTC	CASRRTGDPYEQYF
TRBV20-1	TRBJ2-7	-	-	TGCAGTGCTAGAGAGGCTAGCTCGACCGCCTACGAGCAGTACTTC	CSAREASSTAYEQYF
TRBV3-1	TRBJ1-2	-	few	TGTGCCAGCAGCCAAGATAGATCGGGGAACTATGGCTACACCTTC	CASSQDRSGNYGYTF
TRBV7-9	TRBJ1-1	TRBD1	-	TGTGCCAGCAGCTTTGGAGACAGGGGATTGAACACTGAAGCTTTCTTT	CASSFGDRGLNTEAFF
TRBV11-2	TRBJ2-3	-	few	TGTGCCAGCAGCTTAATCCGGGGGCTCACAGATACGCAGTATTTT	CASSLIRGLTDTQYF
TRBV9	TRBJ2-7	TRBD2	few	TGTGCCAGCAGCGTAGGCGGACCTGGCGGGAGTCTCTACGAGCAGTACTTC	CASSVGGPGGSLYEQYF
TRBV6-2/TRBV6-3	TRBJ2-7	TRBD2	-	TGTGCCAGCAGAGAACGACCTAGCGGGGGGCCGGACGAGCAGTACTTC	CASRERPSGGPDEQYF
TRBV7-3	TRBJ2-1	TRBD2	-	TGTGCCAGCAGCCTACGGACTAGCGGGGGGGCTGGCTCGCGTAGGAATGAGCAGTTCTTC	CASSLRTSGGAGSRRNEQFF
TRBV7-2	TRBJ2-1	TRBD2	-	TGTGCCAGCAGCTCGGGACTAGCGGGAGGGCCTATATTGGATGAGCAGTTCTTC	CASSSGLAGGPILDEQFF
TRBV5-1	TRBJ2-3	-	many	TGCGCCAGCAGCTCACAAGGCCCTAGGACAGATACGCAGTATTTT	CASSSQGPRTDTQYF
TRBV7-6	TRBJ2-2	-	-	TGTGCCAGCAGCTTTAGGGGAGCTCCTCCGGGGGAGCTGTTTTTT	CASSFRGAPPGELFF
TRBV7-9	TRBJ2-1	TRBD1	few	TGTGCCAGCAGAGAGGGGGCTGGTGAGCAGTTCTTC	CASREGAGEQFF
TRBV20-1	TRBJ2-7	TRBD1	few	TGCAGTGCTAAGACGGGACAGGGACCCTACGAGCAGTACTTC	CSAKTGQGPYEQYF
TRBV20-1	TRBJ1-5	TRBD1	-	TGCAGTGCTCCGCTAATGAGACAGGGCATCGGGCAGCCCCAGCATTTT	CSAPLMRQGIGQPQHF
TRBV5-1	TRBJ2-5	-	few	TGCGCCAGCAGCTTGAGGCAGGTGGGGGAGACCCAGTACTTC	CASSLRQVGETQYF
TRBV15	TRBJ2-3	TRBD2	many	TGTGCCACCAGCAGATCAGGACTAGCGGGGGAGCAGTATTTT	CATSRSGLAGEQYF
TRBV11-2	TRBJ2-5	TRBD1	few	TGTGCCAGCAGTGGACAGGCCCTTGGGGAGACCCAGTACTTC	CASSGQALGETQYF
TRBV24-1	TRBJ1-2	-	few	TGTGCCACCAGTGATGCCCCGACAGGAGCCTATGGCTACACCTTC	CATSDAPTGAYGYTF
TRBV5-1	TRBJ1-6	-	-	TGCGCCAGCAGCCCAGGGGATAATTCACCCCTCCACTTT	CASSPGDNSPLHF
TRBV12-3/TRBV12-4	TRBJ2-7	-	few	TGTGCCAGCAGTCACCGACAGGGAGGGGACGAGCAGTACTTC	CASSHRQGGDEQYF